This TCR beta chain was identified in a study of CD8 T cells in Susac syndrome. A quantity of about 0.5 to 1 ug RNA underwent reverse transcription using random hexamers. TCRdb independently ran MiXCR on the immunoSEQ multiplex PCR reads; one entry per CDR3 protein. Of some 140,000 distinct CDR3 sequences listed, around nine tenths are singletons. The germline V and J ends were trimmed by 0 bases and 14 bases, with 22 bases remaining between them. The CDR3 is 15 amino acids. Germline-derived CDR1 and CDR2 are LNHDA and SQIVND (reference sequence). TCR beta sequences were obtained from blood CD8+ and CD4+ T cells.

The sequence came from a human donor with multiple sclerosis. The sample consisted of CD8+ T cells from PBMCs. This sequence joins TRBV19 and TRBJ1-1, with D possibly TRBD1 on 5 matching bases. CDR3 coding DNA: TGTGCCAGTAGTATAGATCTACGGGGGACCCGAGACCCCTTCTTT. Translated, it gives CASSIDLRGTRDPFF.